These 2 T cell receptor beta chains were sequenced from one sample in a study of shared clonotypes between healthy human individuals. The assay was immunoSEQ multiplex PCR, and TCRdb's table has in-frame clones only and misses some. Altogether about 660,000 clones are present, roughly 70% being singletons, with the ten largest covering approximately 1.8%. Sequencing was done on a sample of memory CD4+ T cells sorted from blood. Subset: CD45RA-negative fraction. These receptors originate from a woman in her thirties in good health.

The chain recombines TRBV7-9 with TRBJ1-2, with D perhaps matching TRBD1 (6 bases). Germline V gives CDR1 SEHNR, CDR2 FQNEAQ (reference sequence). This CDR3 region has 13 residues. V lost 5 bases and J 5 bases, leaving 12 bases between the germline ends. In nucleotides, the CDR3 is TGTGCCAGCAGCACGGGGGCAGGGTATGGCTACACCTTC. This translates into CASSTGAGYGYTF.

The chain employs TRBV30 and TRBJ2-5; no definite D call. Trimming took 2 bases from V and 5 from J, leaving 9 bases between them. The CDR3 totals 12 residues. Germline assignment: CDR1 GTSNPN and CDR2 SVGIG (reference sequence). DNA for the CDR3: TGTGCCTGGAGTAATTCTCGGGAGACCCAGTACTTC. Translation gives CAWSNSRETQYF.